This T cell receptor (beta chain) was recorded in a study of CD8 T cells in Susac syndrome. CDR1 is GTSNPN, CDR2 SVGIG, per germline (reference sequence). Trimming stripped 0 bases from V and 2 bases from J, with 7 bases between. The CDR3 is 14 amino acids. Reverse transcription used roughly 0.45 to 1 ug RNA and random hexamers. The method of amplification for TCR beta CDR3 was immunoSEQ multiplex PCR, covering 54 Vbeta and 13 Jbeta. Via MiXCR, TCRdb re-called the immunoSEQ multiplex PCR reads, giving one row per CDR3 protein. This sample has around 150,000 distinct CDR3 sequences, with approximately 93% found just once.

The V gene is TRBV30, the J gene TRBJ1-4, with D uncertain. The source of this sequence is a human donor in good health. Sequenced input: CD8+ T cells from PBMCs. The CDR3 region has the DNA TGTGCCTGGAGTGTAAAAGGGACTAATGAAAAACTGTTTTTT. The encoded protein is CAWSVKGTNEKLFF.